Shown below are 24 T cell receptor beta chains from a single sample sequenced in a study of graft-versus-host responses after intestinal transplantation. The authors plated about 200,000 CFSE-labeled responder cells with about 200,000 irradiated, violet-dye-labeled stimulator cells. The data were produced by immunoSEQ multiplex PCR, yet TCRdb's version contains in-frame clones alone and is incomplete. The sample consists of tens of thousands of clones, around 38% of them appearing once. Sequencing used alloreactive CD8+ T cells from a mixed lymphocyte reaction culture, obtained before intestinal transplant. Subset here: CFSE-low proliferating T cells sorted from roughly six-day pre-transplant mixed lymphocyte reaction (GvH or HvG direction). The receptor set was obtained from a human patient who received an intestinal transplant.

The chain uses TRBV11-3 and TRBJ2-1; D is possibly TRBD1 (5 bases). V shed 5 bases and J shed 3 bases, with 11 bases lying between them. Germline CDR1 is SGHNT and CDR2 is YENEEA. The CDR3 spans 14 residues. In DNA form, the CDR3 reads TGTGCCAGCAGCGATCAGGGCGACTACAATGAGCAGTTCTTC. It specifies CASSDQGDYNEQFF.

There are a few counts of this clone. This rearrangement joins TRBV9 to TRBJ1-1; D unclear. The CDR3 extends over 14 amino acids. CDR1 SGDLS and CDR2 YYNGEE come from the germline V gene. V gave up 4 bases and J gave up 1 base, with 11 bases separating them. CDR3 sequence reads: CASSFGPRNTEAFF. The CDR3 region has the DNA TGTGCCAGCAGCTTCGGACCCCGGAACACTGAAGCTTTCTTT.

The V and J genes are TRBV9 and TRBJ1-5; the match to TRBD1 covers 7 bases. The germline gives CDR1 SGDLS, CDR2 YYNGEE. V was clipped by 4 bases and J by 6 bases; unmatched bases: 7. This CDR3 contains 14 residues. Here the CDR3 reads CASSPSTGSQPQHF. For the CDR3, the DNA is TGTGCCAGCAGCCCCTCGACAGGGTCTCAGCCCCAGCATTTT.

The rearrangement links TRBV18 to TRBJ2-3, with a possible D match to TRBD2 (7 bases). The germline gives CDR1 KGHSH, CDR2 LQKENI. The length of the CDR3 is 18 residues. V was pared by 2 bases and J by 11 bases, with 29 bases between. The CDR3 loop is CASSPIPNSIETGGGQYF. In DNA form, the CDR3 reads TGTGCCAGCTCACCAATACCGAATTCTATAGAGACGGGGGGCGGGCAGTATTTT.

This clone appeared a few times. The CDR3 here is CASRIAGGDHEQYF. For the CDR3, the DNA is TGTGCCAGCAGAATAGCGGGAGGGGACCACGAGCAGTACTTC. The gene calls are TRBV6-5 and TRBJ2-7; 11 nucleotides line up with TRBD2. V lost 6 bases and J lost 5; bases outside the gene matches: 6. The CDR3 consists of 14 residues. Germline loops: CDR1 MNHEY, CDR2 SVGAGI.

This chain joins TRBV5-6 and TRBJ2-5; D may match TRBD1 or TRBD2 (5 bases each). V was shortened by 2 bases and J by 1 base, with 9 bases between the two germline ends. Germline V gene data show CDR1 as SGHDT and CDR2 as YYEEEE. CDR3 size: 14 residues. The CDR3 spells CASSFSGTQETQYF. The DNA for the CDR3 is TGTGCCAGCAGCTTTTCCGGGACCCAAGAGACCCAGTACTTC. Full variable domain (outside the CDR3, taken from reference TRBV5-6 and TRBJ2-5): DAGVTQSPTHLIKTRGQQVTLRCSPKSGHDTVSWYQQALGQGPQFIFQYYEEEERQRGNFPDRFSGHQFPNYSSELNVNALLLGDSALYLCASSFSGTQETQYFGPGTRLLVL.

This chain joins TRBV6-6 and TRBJ2-7; 7 bases align to TRBD2. In germline, CDR1 is MNHNY, CDR2 SVGAGI (reference sequence). V gave up 2 bases and J gave up 5 bases; unmatched junction bases: 9. The CDR3 is 15 residues long. CDR3 region: CASSYGGGSGNEQYF. CDR3 bases: TGTGCCAGCAGTTACGGGGGGGGGAGTGGTAACGAGCAGTACTTC.

This chain uses TRBV7-2 with TRBJ2-1; no definite D call. The germline V gene encodes CDR1 SGHTA and CDR2 FQGNSA. The V and J ends lost 0 bases and 4 bases respectively, with 4 bases between them. The CDR3 consists of 13 residues. The CDR3, as DNA: TGTGCCAGCAGCTTAGCGCAGTACAATGAGCAGTTCTTC. It is translated as CASSLAQYNEQFF.

The rearrangement uses TRBV28 and TRBJ1-1; D might be TRBD1 (5 bases). CDR3 length equals 13 residues. The germline V gene has CDR1 MDHEN and CDR2 SYDVKM. The V end lost 1 base, the J end lost 8 bases, and 11 bases lay between the germline ends. The CDR3 reads CASSLSGDWEAFF. The CDR3 coding sequence is TGTGCCAGCAGTTTATCGGGGGACTGGGAAGCTTTCTTT.

This chain uses TRBV6-5 with TRBJ2-7, with 11 bases aligning to TRBD1. The J segment lost 7 bases and the V segment lost 6 bases, leaving 8 bases of the junction unmatched. The length of the CDR3 is 14 residues. CDR1 and CDR2 (germline): MNHEY, SVGAGI. The CDR3 here is CASRGWTGGGEQYF. CDR3 nucleotides: TGTGCCAGCAGGGGGTGGACAGGGGGCGGGGAGCAGTACTTC.

V and J are TRBV7-9 and TRBJ2-7; D not resolved. CDR3 size: 13 residues. V was shortened by 5 bases and J by 4 bases, with 12 bases between the two germline ends. Per the germline V gene, CDR1 is SEHNR and CDR2 is FQNEAQ (reference sequence). The CDR3 is CASSPPFIYEQYF. Written as DNA, the CDR3 is TGTGCCAGCAGCCCCCCATTTATATACGAGCAGTACTTC.

The chain links TRBV5-6 to TRBJ1-2; D may be TRBD1 (6 bases). CDR1 and CDR2 from the germline V gene are SGHDT and YYEEEE. V was trimmed by 8 bases and J by 3 bases, leaving 11 bases between them. The CDR3 runs to 12 residues. The CDR3 sequence is CARSGVYYGYTF. Written as DNA, the CDR3 is TGTGCCAGATCAGGGGTGTACTATGGCTACACCTTC.

This clone is judged medium-sized (0.01 to 0.1%). The V call is TRBV6-5, the J call TRBJ1-5; tentatively, D is TRBD1 (5 bases). The germline gives CDR1 MNHEY, CDR2 SVGAGI. The CDR3 runs 15 residues. V shed 6 bases and J shed 1 base, with 13 bases lying between them. This CDR3 is CASRITRDSNQPQHF. The CDR3 DNA reads as TGTGCCAGCAGGATTACCCGGGACAGCAATCAGCCCCAGCATTTT.

As to this clone: A read error may account for a junction end that differs from germline. The V gene is TRBV6-6, the J gene TRBJ1-2, with a tentative D call TRBD1 (5 bases). Germline values: CDR1 MNHNY, CDR2 SVGAGI (reference sequence). The CDR3 sequence is 15 residues long. The DNA of the CDR3 is TGTGCCAACAGTTACCCCGAATTTACGGGGACTGGCTACACCTTC. Its protein is CANSYPEFTGTGYTF.

This clone is classed as medium-sized. The chain has TRBV7-3 and TRBJ1-4; D ambiguous. Germline V CDR1 and CDR2: SGHTA, FQGTGA. The CDR3 has 15 residues. V dropped 2 bases and J dropped 8 bases, with 15 bases sitting between them. The CDR3 reads CASSLSGERGEKLFF. CDR3 coding DNA: TGTGCCAGCAGCTTATCTGGAGAGCGCGGCGAAAAACTGTTTTTT.

The chain uses TRBV27 and TRBJ2-4, with 7 nucleotides matching TRBD1. In germline, CDR1 is MNHEY, CDR2 SMNVEV (reference sequence). Trimming at V came to 8 bases and at J to 1 base, leaving 5 bases not matched to a gene. This CDR3 spans 14 amino acids. CDR3 residues: CASPQGEAKNIQYF. In DNA form, the CDR3 reads TGTGCCAGCCCCCAGGGGGAGGCCAAAAACATTCAGTACTTC.

The J gene is TRBJ2-1, the V gene TRBV29-1; 8 positions agree with TRBD2. The CDR3 loop spans 14 amino acids. Unmatched junction bases numbered 7, after V lost 7 bases and J lost 2 bases. Per germline, CDR1 SQVTM and CDR2 ANQGSEA. The CDR3 sequence: CSAASGSTYNEQFF. In DNA, the CDR3 is TGCAGCGCAGCGAGCGGGAGCACCTACAATGAGCAGTTCTTC.

The chain carries TRBV11-3 and TRBJ2-2, with D perhaps matching TRBD1 (6 bases). This CDR3 has 14 amino acids. The ends were cut back, 2 bases at V and 6 bases at J, with 10 bases in the middle. CDR1 is SGHNT, CDR2 YENEEA, per germline. Here the CDR3 DNA reads TGTGCCAGCAGCTTATGGGGGCGTTCCGGGGAGCTGTTTTTT. Protein product: CASSLWGRSGELFF.

This rearrangement joins TRBV6-5 to TRBJ1-2; D not resolved. Germline CDR1 is MNHEY and CDR2 is SVGAGI. CDR3 size: 13 residues. V was cut by 6 bases and J by 1 base, with 9 bases left in between. CDR3 in amino acids: CASSRANNYGYTF. The CDR3 coding sequence is TGTGCCAGCAGCCGCGCGAATAACTATGGCTACACCTTC.

CDR3 DNA sequence: TGTGCTAGTGGTTTGGGGACAGGGGGCTACAATGAGCAGTTCTTC. Its translation: CASGLGTGGYNEQFF. The V call is TRBV12-5, the J call TRBJ2-1, with 10 bases identical to TRBD1. The CDR3 length is 15 residues. V lost 1 base to trimming and J lost 3 bases; unmatched junction nucleotides: 0. Germline V lookup: CDR1 LGHNT, CDR2 FRNRAP.

The gene calls are TRBV4-1 and TRBJ2-4, with 7 bases identical to TRBD2. J was trimmed by 0 bases and V by 0 bases; bases with no gene match: 8. The germline V gene has CDR1 MGHRA and CDR2 YSYEKL. This CDR3 comprises 18 residues. The DNA of the CDR3 is TGCGCCAGCAGCCAAGAGGGGGGGGGAGCACTAGCCAAAAACATTCAGTACTTC. This encodes CASSQEGGGALAKNIQYF.

In this sample, this clone turned up many times. The chain carries TRBV10-2 and TRBJ2-1, with D tentatively TRBD2 (6 bases). The germline V gene has CDR1 WSHSY and CDR2 SAAADI. The CDR3 length is 18 residues. Trimming removed 2 bases at V and 0 bases at J, with 17 bases between. CDR3 coding DNA: TGCGCCAGCAGTGAGGGGGTTGGAGGGCTTACCTCCTACAATGAGCAGTTCTTC. It translates to CASSEGVGGLTSYNEQFF.

V usage is TRBV28 and J usage is TRBJ2-1; a possible D gene is TRBD2 (5 bases). Trimming stripped 3 bases from V and 10 bases from J, with 16 bases between. Looked up from germline, CDR1 is MDHEN and CDR2 is SYDVKM. The CDR3 consists of 14 residues. The CDR3 region has the DNA TGTGCCAGCAGTTTTTGGGCCTCGACGGGGGAGCAGTTCTTC. This codes for CASSFWASTGEQFF.

This clone came up a few times. This sequence joins TRBV28 and TRBJ1-4; possible D gene TRBD1, 5 bases. V lost 2 bases, J lost 11 bases, and 9 bases lay in between. The germline V gene encodes CDR1 MDHEN and CDR2 SYDVKM. This CDR3 region has 12 residues. CDR3 bases: TGTGCCAGCAGTTTAGGGACCCCGAAACTGTTTTTT. Its translation: CASSLGTPKLFF. Filled out from reference TRBV28 and TRBJ1-4, the complete variable domain reads DVKVTQSSRYLVKRTGEKVFLECVQDMDHENMFWYRQDPGLGLRLIYFSYDVKMKEKGDIPEGYSVSREKKERFSLILESASTNQTSMYLCASSLGTPKLFFGSGTQLSVL.